The next 8 T cell receptor beta chains were all read from a single sample in a study of blood T cells in healthy people across ages. PCR was performed a second time for about 6 to 12 cycles using a sample-barcoded 5' primer and a J-beta primer mix. Using its own MiXCR run on the 5' RACE reads, TCRdb lists one record per CDR3 protein. Among 1.2 million to 1.5 million distinct CDR3 sequences, 42% were seen once, and the ten largest hold 7.9%. The sequenced sample consisted of blood. The receptors here all came from a woman under 30 in good health.

This clonotype was counted between two and nine times. The genes are TRBV3-1 and TRBJ2-3; D possibly uses TRBD1 or TRBD2 (6 bases each). The germline gives CDR1 LGHDT, CDR2 YNNKEL (reference sequence). Trimming pared 1 base from V and 0 bases from J, leaving 32 bases between. CDR3 length: 23 amino acids. Written as DNA, the CDR3 is TGTGCCAGCAGCCAAGGGGCGATCGGGGGCAACTTCACCACCGGGTCTAGCACAGATACGCAGTATTTT. As protein: CASSQGAIGGNFTTGSSTDTQYF.

The chain couples TRBV27 to TRBJ2-7; D is possibly TRBD2 (7 bases). V was clipped by 6 bases and J by 0 bases, with 12 bases between them. The CDR3 loop spans 14 amino acids. CDR1 and CDR2 (germline): MNHEY, SMNVEV (reference sequence). The CDR3 bases are TGTGCCAGCAGAGAGGGGGACTACTCCTACGAGCAGTACTTC. Translating it yields CASREGDYSYEQYF.

The genes are TRBV27 and TRBJ2-1; a weak D match, TRBD2 (7 bases). Germline CDR1 is MNHEY and CDR2 is SMNVEV (reference sequence). Trimming cost V 7 bases and J 10 bases, with 26 bases left between them. The CDR3 length is 16 residues. CDR3 nucleotide sequence: TGTGCCAGCACACCCATTGGCGGACCGGGGGGCAGGGAGCAGTTCTTC. Residues: CASTPIGGPGGREQFF.

The V call is TRBV20-1, the J call TRBJ2-5; 10 bases fit TRBD1. The J call is uncertain, as TRBJ2-7 better fits the DNA end. This CDR3 has 12 residues. Germline-derived CDR1 and CDR2 are DFQATT and SNEGSKA (reference sequence). The CDR3 loop is CSAFGTGVEQYF. The CDR3 DNA is TGCAGTGCTTTCGGGACAGGGGTCGAGCAGTACTTC.

This chain links TRBV27 with TRBJ2-7; 9 bases align to TRBD2. With V trimmed by 2 bases and J by 7 bases, 12 bases remained unmatched. The CDR3 spans 16 residues. Germline V gene sequence: CDR1 MNHEY, CDR2 SMNVEV (reference sequence). The CDR3 protein is CASSLGSGLAYNEQYF. DNA of the CDR3: TGTGCCAGCAGTTTAGGGTCGGGACTAGCTTACAATGAGCAGTACTTC.

The genes are TRBV5-1 and TRBJ2-1; D is unresolved. The V and J ends lost 0 bases and 7 bases respectively, with 11 bases between them. CDR3 length: 14 amino acids. Per germline, CDR1 SGHRS and CDR2 YFSETQ. CDR3: CASSLGPGENEQFF. DNA of the CDR3: TGCGCCAGCAGCTTGGGACCTGGCGAGAATGAGCAGTTCTTC.

This clonotype has only one observation. The J gene is TRBJ2-7, the V gene TRBV7-2; 11 bases agree with TRBD2. J lost 2 bases, V lost 4 bases, and 4 bases had no gene match. Germline values: CDR1 SGHTA, CDR2 FQGNSA. CDR3 length equals 15 residues. The DNA for the CDR3 is TGTGCCAGCAGCTCGCAACTAGCGGGGGCCTACGAGCAGTACTTC. It specifies CASSSQLAGAYEQYF.

This clonotype was seen more than once but under ten times. The genes are TRBV6-1 and TRBJ2-5; D gene uncertain. The CDR3 is made up of 14 amino acids. Trimming took 3 bases from V and 5 from J, leaving 13 bases between them. From germline, CDR1 is MNHNS and CDR2 SASEGT. The CDR3 loop reads CASSDGYNPETQYF. In DNA, the CDR3 is TGTGCCAGCAGTGATGGCTACAACCCTGAGACCCAGTACTTC.